This is a list of T cell receptor beta chains from one sample in a study of CD8 T cells in ankylosing spondylitis. Each CDR3 protein gets one entry after TCRdb re-called the 5' RACE reads with MiXCR. The table records 350,000 to 450,000 distinct CDR3 sequences, about 24% of them present only once. Specimen: blood, either unsorted or a sorted T cell fraction (not recorded which). The receptors come from a male donor with ankylosing spondylitis. Both conserved end residues are part of each CDR3. D genes are given only for firm matches. Size is stated for part of the rows, as once, few or many counts, or as a class when the clone is expanded.

v_call	j_call	cdr3_length	clone_size	d_call	cdr3_nt	cdr3_aa
TRBV20-1	TRBJ2-1	13	NA	NA	TGCAGTGCTCCACCTCCCGCGACTCGCACAGAGTTCTTC	CSAPPPATRTEFF
TRBV10-3	TRBJ2-1	12	NA	TRBD1	TGTGCCATCAGTGAGGGACAGGGATCAAGGTTCTTC	CAISEGQGSRFF
TRBV28	TRBJ1-5	19	many	TRBD1	TGTGCCAGCAGTTCGGCTTCGTGGCTCGGACAGGGAGACAATCAGCCCCAGCATTTT	CASSSASWLGQGDNQPQHF
TRBV5-1	TRBJ2-5	15	NA	NA	TGCGCCAGCAGCTCAAACAGGGAGACAAGAGAGACCCAGTACTTC	CASSSNRETRETQYF
TRBV6-4	TRBJ1-1	15	few	NA	TGTGCCAGCAGTGGGCTAGCGGGGGCTGTGACTGAAGCTTTCTTT	CASSGLAGAVTEAFF
TRBV24-1	TRBJ2-1	15	few	NA	TGTGCCACCAGTGATGACCGGTCCCGGACGGGTGAGCAGTTCTTC	CATSDDRSRTGEQFF
TRBV4-2	TRBJ2-3	17	NA	TRBD2	TGTGCCAGCAGCCAAGATCTGGCTAGCGGGAGGGCAGATACGCAGTATTTT	CASSQDLASGRADTQYF
TRBV5-5	TRBJ2-7	14	NA	NA	TGTGCCAGCAGCTTGGTTGAACCGACCTACGAGCAGTACTTC	CASSLVEPTYEQYF
TRBV20-1	TRBJ2-5	15	once	NA	TGCAGTGCCCAGGGTCTCAGCATGTGGATCGAGACCCAGTACTTC	CSAQGLSMWIETQYF
TRBV5-1	TRBJ1-6	15	many	NA	TGCGCCAGCAGCTTGACAGGAGCCAATAATTCACCCCTCCACTTT	CASSLTGANNSPLHF
TRBV7-7	TRBJ2-1	14	few	TRBD2	TGTGCCAGCAGCCCGTCTAGCGGTTACAATGAGCAGTTCTTC	CASSPSSGYNEQFF
TRBV29-1	TRBJ2-2	16	few	NA	TGCAGCGTTGATGGACATATCAACGCGAACACCGGGGAGCTGTTTTTT	CSVDGHINANTGELFF
TRBV18	TRBJ2-3	14	NA	NA	TGTGCCAGCTCACCACCAGGGGCCCCCGATACGCAGTATTTT	CASSPPGAPDTQYF
TRBV5-1	TRBJ1-4	15	few	TRBD1	TGCGCCAGCAGCCCTAGACAGGGGTCGATGGAAAAACTGTTTTTT	CASSPRQGSMEKLFF
TRBV18	TRBJ2-1	14	few	NA	TGTGCCAGCGGCGGGCGCGACTCCTACAATGAGCAGTTCTTC	CASGGRDSYNEQFF
TRBV7-9	TRBJ2-7	16	NA	NA	TGTGCCAGCAGCCCCCGCGGGACAGAAAACACCTACGAGCAGTACTTC	CASSPRGTENTYEQYF
TRBV20-1	TRBJ2-1	12	few	NA	TGCAGTGCTAGAGGTAGAGTCGATGAGCAGTTCTTC	CSARGRVDEQFF
TRBV18	TRBJ1-5	14	NA	NA	TGTGCCAGCTCATCCGGGACGGACAATCAGCCCCAGCATTTT	CASSSGTDNQPQHF
TRBV7-9	TRBJ2-1	13	NA	NA	TGTGCCAGCAGCATAGAGGGCCGCAATGAGCAGTTCTTC	CASSIEGRNEQFF
TRBV11-2	TRBJ2-5	16	few	NA	TGTGCCAGCAGCTTAGGTCCGCAGGGGTATCAAGAGACCCAGTACTTC	CASSLGPQGYQETQYF
TRBV5-1	TRBJ2-7	15	once	NA	TGCGCCAGCAGCTTGTCAGGGACGCGGGGCTACGAGCAGTACTTC	CASSLSGTRGYEQYF
TRBV29-1	TRBJ1-5	13	NA	NA	TGCAGCGATGGAGCGGGGTTCGGCCAGCCCCAGCATTTT	CSDGAGFGQPQHF
TRBV11-1	TRBJ2-7	15	NA	NA	TGTGCCAGCAGCTACTACAGGGATGGGTCCTACGAGCAGTACTTC	CASSYYRDGSYEQYF
TRBV16	TRBJ1-4	15	few	NA	TGTGCCAGCAGCCCAGTGGGCAGGGGATATGAAAAACTGTTTTTT	CASSPVGRGYEKLFF
TRBV15	TRBJ1-5	13	few	NA	TGTGCCACCAGCAGAGATTTAAATCAGCCCCAGCATTTT	CATSRDLNQPQHF
TRBV5-6	TRBJ2-3	13	many	NA	TGTGCCAGCAGCTTCACAGGAACAGATACGCAGTATTTT	CASSFTGTDTQYF
TRBV6-2/TRBV6-3	TRBJ2-1	15	few	NA	TGTGCCAGCAGTTACGGTCACAGGCCTTACAATGAGCAGTTCTTC	CASSYGHRPYNEQFF
TRBV27	TRBJ1-4	14	NA	NA	TGTGCCAGCAGAACAGGAAATACTAATGAAAAACTGTTTTTT	CASRTGNTNEKLFF
TRBV4-2	TRBJ2-2	14	NA	NA	TGTGCCAGCAGCCAAGAATTGCTCACCGGGGAGCTGTTTTTT	CASSQELLTGELFF
TRBV25-1	TRBJ1-2	14	NA	TRBD1	TGTGCCAGCAGTGGACTACAGGGGAACTATGGCTACACCTTC	CASSGLQGNYGYTF
TRBV25-1	TRBJ1-3	15	NA	NA	TGTGCCAGCAGTGAACCTGTGGAGGTCGGGGGCACCATATATTTT	CASSEPVEVGGTIYF
TRBV6-1	TRBJ2-7	13	few	NA	TGTGCCAGCCTCCCCGGTAGGGGCTACGAGCAGTACTTC	CASLPGRGYEQYF
TRBV11-2	TRBJ2-7	13	NA	NA	TGTGCCAGCAGCTTAGGGGCCACCTACGAGCAGTACTTC	CASSLGATYEQYF
TRBV5-1	TRBJ2-7	17	few	TRBD1	TGCGCCAGCAGTCCTTTTTCCGGGACAGGCTACTCCTACGAGCAGTACTTC	CASSPFSGTGYSYEQYF
TRBV30	TRBJ2-6	14	few	NA	TGTGCCTGGACCGTCGTACCCGGGGCCAACGTCCTGACTTTC	CAWTVVPGANVLTF
TRBV7-9	TRBJ2-3	14	NA	NA	TGTGCCAGCAGTATGTTGGGCCTCACAGATACGCAGTATTTT	CASSMLGLTDTQYF
TRBV5-6	TRBJ2-2	15	few	NA	TGTGCCAGTCACAACCAGAGAACGAACACCGGGGAGCTGTTTTTT	CASHNQRTNTGELFF
TRBV2	TRBJ2-5	14	few	NA	TGTGCCACCGCAGGGGAGATAACGTCAGAGACCCAGTACTTC	CATAGEITSETQYF
TRBV6-2/TRBV6-3	TRBJ2-1	21	NA	TRBD2	TGTGCCAGTAGAACCCGAAGGGGACTAGCGGGAGTTGAGGACTCCTACAATGAGCAGTTCTTC	CASRTRRGLAGVEDSYNEQFF
TRBV27	TRBJ1-2	15	few	NA	TGTGCCAGCAGTCCCGCTAACGGAAAAAACTATGGCTACACCTTC	CASSPANGKNYGYTF
TRBV30	TRBJ1-3	13	NA	NA	TGTGCCTGGAGGGTCCAGGGTGGAAACACCATATATTTT	CAWRVQGGNTIYF
TRBV10-3	TRBJ2-3	16	many	TRBD1	TGTGCCACCCGCTCGGACAGGGGTAGTGCAACAGATACGCAGTATTTT	CATRSDRGSATDTQYF
TRBV10-3	TRBJ2-5	14	NA	TRBD1	TGTGCCACTGGGACAGGGACGAGGGTAGAGACCCAGTACTTC	CATGTGTRVETQYF
TRBV27	TRBJ1-6	15	NA	TRBD1	TGTGCCAGCAGTTTACTTTGGACAGGGGATTCACCCCTCCACTTT	CASSLLWTGDSPLHF
TRBV29-1	TRBJ2-1	12	few	NA	TGCAGCGTTGGGGGGGTCACCGATGAGCAGTTCTTC	CSVGGVTDEQFF
TRBV29-1	TRBJ2-5	14	NA	NA	TGCAGCGTTGGGGAGCCTGTCGGGATGGAGACCCAGTACTTC	CSVGEPVGMETQYF
TRBV7-9	TRBJ2-1	14	many	NA	TGCGCCAGCAGCTTGGCAGCGGACTACAATGAGCAGTTCTTC	CASSLAADYNEQFF
TRBV3-1	TRBJ2-3	13	many	TRBD2	TGTGCCAGCAGGGGACTAGCGGGACATACGCAGTATTTT	CASRGLAGHTQYF
TRBV10-3	TRBJ2-1	14	NA	TRBD1	TGTGCCATCAGTGACCGAACAGGGGGCGATGAGCAGTTCTTC	CAISDRTGGDEQFF
TRBV5-5	TRBJ1-2	15	NA	NA	TGTGCCAGCAGCTTGGTTTTTTCAGGGAGCTATGGCTACACCTTC	CASSLVFSGSYGYTF
TRBV12-3/TRBV12-4	TRBJ1-5	14	few	TRBD1	TGTGCCAGCAGTTCCACACAGGGGACTCAGCCCCAGCATTTT	CASSSTQGTQPQHF
TRBV12-3/TRBV12-4	TRBJ2-2	17	few	NA	TGTGCCAGCAGATACTCGGCGGGGCGAACGAACACCGGGGAGCTGTTTTTT	CASRYSAGRTNTGELFF
TRBV20-1	TRBJ2-1	14	few	NA	TGCAGTTCAAGCCGCGGCTCTTCCTACAATGAGCAGTTCTTC	CSSSRGSSYNEQFF
TRBV20-1	TRBJ2-1	17	few	TRBD2	TGCAGTGCAGAAACCGTCGCCGTAGCGGGAGTATACAATGAGCAGTTCTTC	CSAETVAVAGVYNEQFF
TRBV20-1	TRBJ2-1	13	NA	TRBD2	TGCAGTGCTAGAACCCCCCCCGGGACTAGCAGTTTCTTC	CSARTPPGTSSFF
TRBV27	TRBJ2-1	12	few	NA	TGTGCCAGCAGCCAGACTTGGGGAGAGCAGTTCTTC	CASSQTWGEQFF
TRBV5-1	TRBJ2-6	14	few	NA	TGCGCCAGCAGCCCCTCCCATGGGGCCAACGTCCTGACTTTC	CASSPSHGANVLTF
TRBV15	TRBJ2-7	13	NA	TRBD1	TGTGCCACCAGCAGCCGACAGGGCCACGAGCAGTACTTC	CATSSRQGHEQYF
TRBV5-1	TRBJ2-3	15	NA	NA	TGCGCCAGCAGCCCCCGAAGTAGCGCTACAGATACGCAGTATTTT	CASSPRSSATDTQYF